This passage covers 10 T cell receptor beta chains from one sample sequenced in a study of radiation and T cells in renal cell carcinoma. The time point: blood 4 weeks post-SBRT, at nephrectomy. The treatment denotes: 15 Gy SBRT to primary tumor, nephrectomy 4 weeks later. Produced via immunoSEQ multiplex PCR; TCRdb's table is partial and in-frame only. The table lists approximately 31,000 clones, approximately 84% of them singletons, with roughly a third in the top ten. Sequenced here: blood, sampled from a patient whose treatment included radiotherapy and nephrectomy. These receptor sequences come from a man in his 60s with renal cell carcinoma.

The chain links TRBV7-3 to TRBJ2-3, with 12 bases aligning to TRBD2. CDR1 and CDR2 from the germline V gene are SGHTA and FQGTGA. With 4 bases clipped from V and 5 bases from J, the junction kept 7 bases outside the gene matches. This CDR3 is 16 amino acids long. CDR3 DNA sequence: TGTGCCAGCAGCTCACCCCCTAGCGGGAGGGAAGATACGCAGTATTTT. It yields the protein CASSSPPSGREDTQYF.

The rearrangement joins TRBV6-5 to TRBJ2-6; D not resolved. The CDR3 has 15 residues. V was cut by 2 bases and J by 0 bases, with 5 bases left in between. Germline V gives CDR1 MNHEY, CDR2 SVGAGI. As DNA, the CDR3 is TGTGCCAGCAGTTACCAGGCCTCTGGGGCCAACGTCCTGACTTTC. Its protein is CASSYQASGANVLTF.

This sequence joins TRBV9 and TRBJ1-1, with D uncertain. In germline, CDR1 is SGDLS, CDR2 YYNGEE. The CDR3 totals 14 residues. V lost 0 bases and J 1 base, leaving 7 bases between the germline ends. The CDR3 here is CASSVGPSNTEAFF. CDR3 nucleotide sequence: TGTGCCAGCAGCGTAGGGCCATCGAACACTGAAGCTTTCTTT. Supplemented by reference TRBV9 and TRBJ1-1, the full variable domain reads DSGVTQTPKHLITATGQRVTLRCSPRSGDLSVYWYQQSLDQGLQFLIQYYNGEERAKGNILERFSAQQFPDLHSELNLSSLELGDSALYFCASSVGPSNTEAFFGQGTRLTVV.

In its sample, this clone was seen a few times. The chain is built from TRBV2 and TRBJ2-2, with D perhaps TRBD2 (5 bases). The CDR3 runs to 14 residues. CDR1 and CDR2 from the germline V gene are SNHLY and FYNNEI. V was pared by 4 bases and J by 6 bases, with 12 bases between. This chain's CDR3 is CASSVISSPGELFF. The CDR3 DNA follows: TGTGCCAGCAGTGTAATTTCTAGCCCCGGGGAGCTGTTTTTT.

CDR3 DNA: TGTGCCAGCAGCTTACTCACAGGTCGGAGCAATCAGCCCCAGCATTTT. It codes for CASSLLTGRSNQPQHF. The chain links TRBV7-8 to TRBJ1-5; D might be TRBD1 (5 bases). V gave up 2 bases and J gave up 1 base, with 12 bases separating them. CDR1 and CDR2 (germline): SGHVS, FQNEAQ. The CDR3 is 16 residues long. Using reference TRBV7-8 and TRBJ1-5 for the parts outside the CDR3, the full variable domain is GAGVSQSPRYKVAKRGQDVALRCDPISGHVSLFWYQQALGQGPEFLTYFQNEAQLDKSGLPSDRFFAERPEGSVSTLKIQRTQQEDSAVYLCASSLLTGRSNQPQHFGDGTRLSIL.

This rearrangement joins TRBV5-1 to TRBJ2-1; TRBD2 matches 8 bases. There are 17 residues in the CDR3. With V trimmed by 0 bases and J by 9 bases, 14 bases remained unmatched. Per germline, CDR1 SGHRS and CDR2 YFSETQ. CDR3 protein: CASSLGAGVGWAIEQFF. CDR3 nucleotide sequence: TGCGCCAGCAGCTTGGGAGCGGGAGTAGGGTGGGCAATTGAGCAGTTCTTC. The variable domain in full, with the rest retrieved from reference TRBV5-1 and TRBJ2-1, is KAGVTQTPRYLIKTRGQQVTLSCSPISGHRSVSWYQQTPGQGLQFLFEYFSETQRNKGNFPGRFSGRQFSNSRSEMNVSTLELGDSALYLCASSLGAGVGWAIEQFFGPGTRLTVL.

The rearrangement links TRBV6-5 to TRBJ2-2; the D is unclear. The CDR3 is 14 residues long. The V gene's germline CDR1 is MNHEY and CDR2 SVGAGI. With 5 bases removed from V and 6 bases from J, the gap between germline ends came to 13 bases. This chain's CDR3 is CASSQNRGAGELFF. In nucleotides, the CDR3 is TGTGCCAGCAGTCAAAACCGAGGAGCCGGGGAGCTGTTTTTT.

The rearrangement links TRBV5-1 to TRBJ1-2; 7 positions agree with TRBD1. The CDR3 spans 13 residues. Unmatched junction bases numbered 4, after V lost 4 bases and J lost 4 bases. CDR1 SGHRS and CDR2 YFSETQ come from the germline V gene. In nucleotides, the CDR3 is TGCGCCAGCAGCATCTCAGGGGGCTATGGCTACACCTTC. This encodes CASSISGGYGYTF.

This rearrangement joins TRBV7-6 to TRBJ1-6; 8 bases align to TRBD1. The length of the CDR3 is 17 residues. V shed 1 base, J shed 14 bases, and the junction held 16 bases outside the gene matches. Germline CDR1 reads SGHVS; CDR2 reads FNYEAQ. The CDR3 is CASSLEAAGGRGEALHF. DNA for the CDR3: TGTGCCAGCAGCTTAGAGGCCGCAGGGGGCAGAGGAGAGGCCCTCCACTTT. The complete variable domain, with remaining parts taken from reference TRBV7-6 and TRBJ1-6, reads GAGVSQSPRYKVTKRGQDVALRCDPISGHVSLYWYRQALGQGPEFLTYFNYEAQQDKSGLPNDRFSAERPEGSISTLTIQRTEQRDSAMYRCASSLEAAGGRGEALHFGNGTRLTVT.

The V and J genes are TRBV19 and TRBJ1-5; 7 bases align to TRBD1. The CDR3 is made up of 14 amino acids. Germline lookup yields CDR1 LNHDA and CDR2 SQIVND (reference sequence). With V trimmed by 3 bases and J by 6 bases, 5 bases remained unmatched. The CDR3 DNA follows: TGTGCCAGTAGTATGTCAGGGGGGCCTCAGCCCCAGCATTTT. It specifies CASSMSGGPQPQHF.